This T cell receptor beta chain is drawn from a study of PD-1 blockade in classical Hodgkin lymphoma. Study outcomes and limitations: Baseline TCR diversity was reportedly lower in newly diagnosed patients than in healthy donors. It was reported as lower still in relapsed/refractory patients.

The assay was immunoSEQ multiplex PCR, and TCRdb's table has in-frame clones only and misses some. The table has approximately 60,000 clones, more than 70% seen once. With regard to this clone: Its target is unknown.

Every patient had relapsed following autologous stem cell transplantation, and cohorts differed in brentuximab vedotin exposure. Trimming pared 1 base from V and 3 bases from J, leaving 10 bases between. The CDR3 is made up of 15 amino acids. Germline V gene sequence: CDR1 SGHRS, CDR2 YFSETQ. J is TRBJ2-2 and V is TRBV5-1; D is unresolved. Specimen: peripheral blood mononuclear cells (PBMCs), collected at baseline. The TCR originated in a human donor with classical Hodgkin lymphoma. The CDR3, as DNA: TGCGCCAGCAGCTTGTTATTTGGGGACACCGGGGAGCTGTTTTTT. Amino acids: CASSLLFGDTGELFF. The full variable domain, in which reference TRBV5-1 and TRBJ2-2 provide the parts outside the CDR3, is KAGVTQTPRYLIKTRGQQVTLSCSPISGHRSVSWYQQTPGQGLQFLFEYFSETQRNKGNFPGRFSGRQFSNSRSEMNVSTLELGDSALYLCASSLLFGDTGELFFGEGSRLTVL.